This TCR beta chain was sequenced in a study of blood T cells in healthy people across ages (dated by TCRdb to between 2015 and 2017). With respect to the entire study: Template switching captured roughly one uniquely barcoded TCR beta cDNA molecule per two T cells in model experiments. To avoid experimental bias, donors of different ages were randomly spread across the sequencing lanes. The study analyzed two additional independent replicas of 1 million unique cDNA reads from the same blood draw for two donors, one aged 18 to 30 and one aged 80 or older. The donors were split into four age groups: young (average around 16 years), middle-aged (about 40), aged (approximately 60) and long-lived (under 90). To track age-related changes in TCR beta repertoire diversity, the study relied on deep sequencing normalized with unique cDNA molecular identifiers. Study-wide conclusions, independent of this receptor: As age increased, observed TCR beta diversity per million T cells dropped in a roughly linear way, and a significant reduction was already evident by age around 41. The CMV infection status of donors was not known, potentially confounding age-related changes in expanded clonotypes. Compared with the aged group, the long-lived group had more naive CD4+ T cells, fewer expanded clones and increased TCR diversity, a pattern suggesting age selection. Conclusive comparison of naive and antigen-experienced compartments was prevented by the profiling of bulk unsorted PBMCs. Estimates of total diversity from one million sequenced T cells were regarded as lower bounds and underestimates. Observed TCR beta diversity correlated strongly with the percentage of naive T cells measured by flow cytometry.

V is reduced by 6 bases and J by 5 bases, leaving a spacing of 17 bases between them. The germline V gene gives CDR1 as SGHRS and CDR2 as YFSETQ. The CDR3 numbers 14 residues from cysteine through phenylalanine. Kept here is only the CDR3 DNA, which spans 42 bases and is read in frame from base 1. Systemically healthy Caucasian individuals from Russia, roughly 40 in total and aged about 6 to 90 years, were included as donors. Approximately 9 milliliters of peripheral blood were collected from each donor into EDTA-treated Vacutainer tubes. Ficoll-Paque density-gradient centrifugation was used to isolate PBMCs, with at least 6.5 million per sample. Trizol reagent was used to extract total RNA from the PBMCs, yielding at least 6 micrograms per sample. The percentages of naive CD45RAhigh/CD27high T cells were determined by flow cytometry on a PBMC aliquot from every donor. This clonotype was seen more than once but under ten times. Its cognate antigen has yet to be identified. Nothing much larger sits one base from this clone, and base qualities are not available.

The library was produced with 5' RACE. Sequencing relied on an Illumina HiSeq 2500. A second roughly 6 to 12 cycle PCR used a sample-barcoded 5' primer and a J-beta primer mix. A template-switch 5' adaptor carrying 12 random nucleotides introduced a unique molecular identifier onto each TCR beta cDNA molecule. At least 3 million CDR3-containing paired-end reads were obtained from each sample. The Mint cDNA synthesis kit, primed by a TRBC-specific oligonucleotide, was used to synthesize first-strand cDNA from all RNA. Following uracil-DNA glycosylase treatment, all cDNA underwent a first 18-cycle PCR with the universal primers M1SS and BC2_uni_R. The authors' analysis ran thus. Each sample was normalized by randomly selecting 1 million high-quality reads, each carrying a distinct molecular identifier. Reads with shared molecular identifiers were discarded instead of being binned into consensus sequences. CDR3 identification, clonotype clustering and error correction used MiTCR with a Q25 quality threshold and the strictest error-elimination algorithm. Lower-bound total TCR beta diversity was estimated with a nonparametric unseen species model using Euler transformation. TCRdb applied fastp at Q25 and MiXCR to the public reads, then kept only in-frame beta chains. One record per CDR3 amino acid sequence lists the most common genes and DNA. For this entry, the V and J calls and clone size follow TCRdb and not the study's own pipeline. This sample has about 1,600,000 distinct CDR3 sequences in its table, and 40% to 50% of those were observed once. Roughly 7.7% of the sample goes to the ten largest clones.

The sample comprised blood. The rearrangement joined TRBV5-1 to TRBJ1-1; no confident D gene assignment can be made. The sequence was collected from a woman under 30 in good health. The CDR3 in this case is CASTITPGSTEAFF. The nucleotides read TGCGCCAGCACCATTACCCCCGGGTCAACTGAAGCTTTCTTT. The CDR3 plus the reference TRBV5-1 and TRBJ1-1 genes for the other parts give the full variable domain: KAGVTQTPRYLIKTRGQQVTLSCSPISGHRSVSWYQQTPGQGLQFLFEYFSETQRNKGNFPGRFSGRQFSNSRSEMNVSTLELGDSALYLCASTITPGSTEAFFGQGTRLTVV.